The rows below give T cell receptor beta chains drawn from one sample of a study of vaccination effects on CD4 cells after COVID-19. Here immunoSEQ multiplex PCR was the method, and the copy in TCRdb shows in-frame clones only, minus some. Among around 32,000 clones listed, under 75% were seen once. These receptors have no identified antigens. The material was CD4+ T cells from PBMCs cultured with HCoV-229E spike peptides, obtained after COVID-19 vaccination. These receptors originate from a human donor who received a COVID-19 vaccine. Both conserved end residues are part of each CDR3. Fields, in order: CDR3 protein, CDR3 DNA, D gene, clone size, J gene, V gene. The D gene is left open where the match is weak. Not every row has a clone size; where given, it reads once, few, many or a size class.

CDR3 protein: CASSSMAPRPGQENYNEQFF
CDR3 DNA: TGTGCCAGCAGCTCCATGGCCCCCAGACCGGGACAGGAGAACTACAATGAGCAGTTCTTC
D gene: TRBD1
clone size: NA
J gene: TRBJ2-1
V gene: TRBV11-3

CDR3 protein: CASSLERRRTRREQYF
CDR3 DNA: TGTGCCAGCAGCTTAGAACGGCGTAGGACCCGCCGCGAGCAGTACTTC
D gene: NA
clone size: NA
J gene: TRBJ2-7
V gene: TRBV7-8

CDR3 protein: CASSPETANSGNTIYF
CDR3 DNA: TGCGCCAGCAGCCCGGAGACAGCTAACTCTGGAAACACCATATATTTT
D gene: NA
clone size: NA
J gene: TRBJ1-3
V gene: TRBV5-1

CDR3 protein: CASSQPQGNTEAFF
CDR3 DNA: TGTGCCAGCAGCCAACCACAGGGGAACACTGAAGCTTTCTTT
D gene: NA
clone size: few
J gene: TRBJ1-1
V gene: TRBV3-1/TRBV3-2

CDR3 protein: CAWSRDRGQGPTF
CDR3 DNA: TGTGCCTGGAGCCGGGACAGGGGTCAAGGCCCCACCTTC
D gene: TRBD1
clone size: NA
J gene: TRBJ1-2
V gene: TRBV30

CDR3 protein: CAWSPPPRGAEAFF
CDR3 DNA: TGTGCCTGGAGTCCCCCGCCCCGGGGGGCTGAAGCTTTCTTT
D gene: NA
clone size: few
J gene: TRBJ1-1
V gene: TRBV30

CDR3 protein: CASSDREFDEQFF
CDR3 DNA: TGTGCCAGTAGTGACAGGGAATTTGATGAGCAGTTCTTC
D gene: TRBD1
clone size: NA
J gene: TRBJ2-1
V gene: TRBV19

CDR3 protein: CASSPDRGNTEAFF
CDR3 DNA: TGCGCCAGCAGCCCTGACAGGGGGAACACTGAAGCTTTCTTT
D gene: TRBD1
clone size: NA
J gene: TRBJ1-1
V gene: TRBV4-1

CDR3 protein: CASSLGVRAIEQFF
CDR3 DNA: TGTGCCAGCAGCTTAGGGGTTAGGGCCATTGAGCAGTTCTTC
D gene: NA
clone size: few
J gene: TRBJ2-1
V gene: TRBV11-1

CDR3 protein: CASSQSNWEGIQETQYF
CDR3 DNA: TGTGCCAGCAGCCAATCTAATTGGGAGGGGATACAAGAGACCCAGTACTTC
D gene: TRBD2
clone size: NA
J gene: TRBJ2-5
V gene: TRBV11-2

CDR3 protein: CASSFLDRGIGYTF
CDR3 DNA: TGTGCCAGCAGTTTCCTCGACAGGGGGATCGGCTACACCTTC
D gene: TRBD1
clone size: NA
J gene: TRBJ1-2
V gene: TRBV27

CDR3 protein: CASSRSGGGNTEAFF
CDR3 DNA: TGTGCCAGCAGCCGATCCGGCGGGGGGAACACTGAAGCTTTCTTT
D gene: NA
clone size: NA
J gene: TRBJ1-1
V gene: TRBV11-3

CDR3 protein: CASSQDAETSGGRDEQFF
CDR3 DNA: TGCGCCAGCAGCCAAGATGCGGAGACTAGCGGGGGGCGGGATGAGCAGTTCTTC
D gene: TRBD2
clone size: NA
J gene: TRBJ2-1
V gene: TRBV4-1

CDR3 protein: CAISERTGTGAGELFF
CDR3 DNA: TGTGCCATCAGTGAGAGAACCGGGACAGGGGCCGGGGAGCTGTTTTTT
D gene: TRBD1
clone size: NA
J gene: TRBJ2-2
V gene: TRBV10-3

CDR3 protein: CASSEERGRAYEQYF
CDR3 DNA: TGTGCCAGCAGTGAAGAGAGGGGACGGGCCTACGAGCAGTACTTC
D gene: NA
clone size: few
J gene: TRBJ2-7
V gene: TRBV6-1

CDR3 protein: CASNPTGRMDGYTF
CDR3 DNA: TGTGCCAGCAACCCGACAGGGAGGATGGATGGCTACACCTTC
D gene: TRBD1
clone size: NA
J gene: TRBJ1-2
V gene: TRBV27

CDR3 protein: CASSSQGGSGANVLTF
CDR3 DNA: TGTGCCAGCAGCTCCCAGGGGGGATCTGGGGCCAACGTCCTGACTTTC
D gene: NA
clone size: NA
J gene: TRBJ2-6
V gene: TRBV11-2

CDR3 protein: CASSVEISTDTQYF
CDR3 DNA: TGTGCCAGCAGCGTAGAAATATCCACAGATACGCAGTATTTT
D gene: NA
clone size: NA
J gene: TRBJ2-3
V gene: TRBV9

CDR3 protein: CASSIVEGGINTEAFF
CDR3 DNA: TGTGCCAGTAGTATAGTGGAGGGGGGCATAAACACTGAAGCTTTCTTT
D gene: NA
clone size: NA
J gene: TRBJ1-1
V gene: TRBV19

CDR3 protein: CAWGKTGWNSPLHF
CDR3 DNA: TGTGCCTGGGGGAAAACAGGGTGGAATTCACCCCTCCACTTT
D gene: NA
clone size: NA
J gene: TRBJ1-6
V gene: TRBV30

CDR3 protein: CASGLDWGKNTEAFF
CDR3 DNA: TGTGCTAGTGGTTTGGACTGGGGCAAGAACACTGAAGCTTTCTTT
D gene: NA
clone size: NA
J gene: TRBJ1-1
V gene: TRBV12-5

CDR3 protein: CASSVKYDARDYNYEQYF
CDR3 DNA: TGTGCCAGCAGTGTAAAATACGATGCACGGGACTATAACTACGAGCAGTACTTC
D gene: TRBD2
clone size: NA
J gene: TRBJ2-7
V gene: TRBV2

CDR3 protein: CASCSGQWNTEAFF
CDR3 DNA: TGTGCCAGCTGTTCGGGACAGTGGAACACTGAAGCTTTCTTT
D gene: TRBD1
clone size: few
J gene: TRBJ1-1
V gene: TRBV6-5

CDR3 protein: CASSPAGTARVYGYTF
CDR3 DNA: TGCGCCAGCAGCCCAGCCGGGACGGCAAGGGTATATGGCTACACCTTC
D gene: NA
clone size: NA
J gene: TRBJ1-2
V gene: TRBV4-1

CDR3 protein: CASSLNNQPQHF
CDR3 DNA: TGTGCCAGCAGTCTAAATAATCAGCCCCAGCATTTT
D gene: NA
clone size: few
J gene: TRBJ1-5
V gene: TRBV12-3/TRBV12-4

CDR3 protein: CASSAISSGRALNEQFF
CDR3 DNA: TGTGCCAGCAGTGCTATCTCTAGCGGGAGGGCTCTCAATGAGCAGTTCTTC
D gene: TRBD2
clone size: once
J gene: TRBJ2-1
V gene: TRBV25-1

CDR3 protein: CSVEEYRDTGELFF
CDR3 DNA: TGCAGCGTTGAAGAATACAGGGATACCGGGGAGCTGTTTTTT
D gene: NA
clone size: NA
J gene: TRBJ2-2
V gene: TRBV29-1

CDR3 protein: CASSQQGRVESGYTF
CDR3 DNA: TGTGCCAGCAGCCAACAGGGTCGAGTGGAGAGTGGCTACACCTTC
D gene: NA
clone size: NA
J gene: TRBJ1-2
V gene: TRBV3-1/TRBV3-2

CDR3 protein: CASSIAGVYNEQFF
CDR3 DNA: TGTGCCAGTAGTATAGCAGGGGTCTACAATGAGCAGTTCTTC
D gene: NA
clone size: NA
J gene: TRBJ2-1
V gene: TRBV19

CDR3 protein: CASSLEVSAGIFFGELFF
CDR3 DNA: TGTGCCAGCAGCTTAGAGGTTTCGGCAGGGATCTTCTTCGGGGAGCTGTTTTTT
D gene: NA
clone size: NA
J gene: TRBJ2-2
V gene: TRBV11-2

CDR3 protein: CASSLDGQGAGQPQHF
CDR3 DNA: TGTGCCAGCAGCTTGGACGGACAGGGGGCAGGTCAGCCCCAGCATTTT
D gene: TRBD1
clone size: NA
J gene: TRBJ1-5
V gene: TRBV5-5

CDR3 protein: CASSNRDIAAFF
CDR3 DNA: TGTGCCAGTAGCAATAGGGACATTGCGGCTTTCTTT
D gene: NA
clone size: few
J gene: TRBJ1-1
V gene: TRBV19

CDR3 protein: CASSSPGQGKYEQYF
CDR3 DNA: TGTGCCAGCAGCTCCCCGGGACAGGGGAAGTACGAGCAGTACTTC
D gene: TRBD1
clone size: NA
J gene: TRBJ2-7
V gene: TRBV7-8

CDR3 protein: CASRPAGSYNSPLHF
CDR3 DNA: TGCGCCAGCAGGCCCGCGGGTAGCTATAATTCACCCCTCCACTTT
D gene: NA
clone size: NA
J gene: TRBJ1-6
V gene: TRBV4-1

CDR3 protein: CASSKLGWGQETQYF
CDR3 DNA: TGTGCCAGCAGCAAACTAGGTTGGGGGCAAGAGACCCAGTACTTC
D gene: NA
clone size: NA
J gene: TRBJ2-5
V gene: TRBV11-2

CDR3 protein: CASSSVLTRGHTEAFF
CDR3 DNA: TGTGCCAGCAGTTCAGTCCTTACACGGGGCCATACTGAAGCTTTCTTT
D gene: NA
clone size: NA
J gene: TRBJ1-1
V gene: TRBV27

CDR3 protein: CASSASGGTAKNIQYF
CDR3 DNA: TGTGCCAGCAGCGCTAGCGGGGGGACAGCCAAAAACATTCAGTACTTC
D gene: TRBD2
clone size: NA
J gene: TRBJ2-4
V gene: TRBV5-4

CDR3 protein: CASGTGGVQGAFF
CDR3 DNA: TGTGCCAGCGGTACAGGGGGGGTCCAAGGTGCTTTCTTT
D gene: TRBD1
clone size: NA
J gene: TRBJ1-1
V gene: TRBV25-1

CDR3 protein: CASKGSGNTIYF
CDR3 DNA: TGTGCCAGCAAGGGATCCGGAAACACCATATATTTT
D gene: NA
clone size: NA
J gene: TRBJ1-3
V gene: TRBV6-5

CDR3 protein: CATSDPPGTGSYEQYF
CDR3 DNA: TGTGCCACCAGTGATCCCCCGGGGACAGGGTCCTACGAGCAGTACTTC
D gene: TRBD1
clone size: NA
J gene: TRBJ2-7
V gene: TRBV24-1

CDR3 protein: CATSRDRSAGAMNTEAFF
CDR3 DNA: TGTGCCACCAGCAGAGATCGGTCGGCAGGGGCGATGAACACTGAAGCTTTCTTT
D gene: NA
clone size: few
J gene: TRBJ1-1
V gene: TRBV15

CDR3 protein: CASSQVLGTGELFF
CDR3 DNA: TGCGCCAGCAGCCAGGTCCTGGGCACCGGGGAGCTGTTTTTT
D gene: NA
clone size: few
J gene: TRBJ2-2
V gene: TRBV4-1

CDR3 protein: CASSDNYYGYTF
CDR3 DNA: TGTGCCAGCTCCGACAACTACTATGGCTACACCTTC
D gene: NA
clone size: NA
J gene: TRBJ1-2
V gene: TRBV2

CDR3 protein: CASSIGWGASQETQYF
CDR3 DNA: TGTGCCAGTAGTATCGGTTGGGGGGCTTCCCAGGAGACCCAGTACTTC
D gene: NA
clone size: NA
J gene: TRBJ2-5
V gene: TRBV19

CDR3 protein: CASSPRRTISYEQYF
CDR3 DNA: TGTGCCAGCAGCCCTAGGAGGACCATCTCCTACGAGCAGTACTTC
D gene: NA
clone size: few
J gene: TRBJ2-7
V gene: TRBV7-8

CDR3 protein: CASSLDPSNGELFF
CDR3 DNA: TGTGCCAGCAGCTTAGATCCATCGAACGGGGAGCTGTTTTTT
D gene: NA
clone size: NA
J gene: TRBJ2-2
V gene: TRBV11-2

CDR3 protein: CASSLWGDDGYTF
CDR3 DNA: TGTGCCAGCAGTTTATGGGGGGACGATGGCTACACCTTC
D gene: NA
clone size: NA
J gene: TRBJ1-2
V gene: TRBV27

CDR3 protein: CASSFLAHNEQFF
CDR3 DNA: TGTGCCAGCAGTTTCCTAGCTCACAATGAGCAGTTCTTC
D gene: NA
clone size: once
J gene: TRBJ2-1
V gene: TRBV12-3/TRBV12-4

CDR3 protein: CAISEPAGGRETQYF
CDR3 DNA: TGTGCCATCAGTGAGCCGGCAGGGGGCAGGGAGACCCAGTACTTC
D gene: TRBD1
clone size: once
J gene: TRBJ2-5
V gene: TRBV10-3